The 18 T cell receptor beta chains given below trace back to one sample, sequenced in a study of T cells in Graves' hyperthyroidism and ophthalmopathy. From RNA transcripts, TCR beta CDR3 regions were amplified. Initially, a first-round RT-PCR of the TCR CDR3 employed the HTBI primer set. TCRdb fed the multiplex PCR reads into MiXCR, producing one record per CDR3 protein. The table includes roughly 510,000 distinct CDR3 sequences, around 20% detected once. The sequencing sample was made of blood. The receptors shown here come from a man aged 18 to 30 with Graves' hyperthyroidism.

Many counts were recorded for this clonotype. This chain uses TRBV19 with TRBJ1-5; perhaps TRBD1 as D (5 bases). Trimming took off 5 bases at V and 4 bases at J, with 12 bases between the two ends. From germline, CDR1 is LNHDA and CDR2 SQIVND (reference sequence). The CDR3 has 14 amino acids. CDR3 nucleotides: TGTGCCAGTAGTTTAGGGACTACAAATCAGCCCCAGCATTTT. Translated: CASSLGTTNQPQHF.

The chain joins TRBV18 to TRBJ1-1; no clear D gene. The CDR3 spans 13 residues. Trimming pared 3 bases from V and 3 bases from J, leaving 8 bases between. CDR1 KGHSH and CDR2 LQKENI come from the germline V gene. The CDR3 region is CASSPRADTEAFF. The CDR3 DNA reads TGTGCCAGCTCACCCCGGGCGGACACTGAAGCTTTCTTT. Full variable domain (outside the CDR3, taken from reference TRBV18 and TRBJ1-1): NAGVMQNPRHLVRRRGQEARLRCSPMKGHSHVYWYRQLPEEGLKFMVYLQKENIIDESGMPKERFSAEFPKEGPSILRIQQVVRGDSAAYFCASSPRADTEAFFGQGTRLTVV.

The chain joins TRBV6-2 or TRBV6-3 to TRBJ2-4; tentative D call: TRBD1 (5 bases). Germline V gives CDR1 MNHEY, CDR2 SVGEGT. V was trimmed by 6 bases and J by 1 base, leaving 10 bases between them. CDR3 length: 14 residues. CDR3 protein: CASSSNRAKNIQYF. The CDR3 nucleotides are TGTGCCAGCAGCAGCAACAGGGCCAAAAACATTCAGTACTTC.

This clonotype was seen many times. The chain couples TRBV6-5 to TRBJ1-5; the match to TRBD1 covers 8 bases. Germline-derived CDR1 and CDR2 are MNHEY and SVGAGI. The CDR3 is 16 amino acids. Trimming removed 2 bases from V and 0 bases from J; junction bases left unmatched: 3. Here the CDR3 reads CASSYHRGDSNQPQHF. The DNA of the CDR3 is TGTGCCAGCAGTTACCACAGGGGGGATAGCAATCAGCCCCAGCATTTT.

V is TRBV30 and J is TRBJ1-2, with a possible D match to TRBD1 (5 bases). The germline V and J ends were trimmed by 0 bases and 0 bases, with 17 bases remaining between them. CDR1 and CDR2 (germline): GTSNPN, SVGIG (reference sequence). The CDR3 covers 17 residues. The CDR3 DNA reads as TGTGCCTGGAGTGTACGGGGCCCCAGACCTGCTAACTATGGCTACACCTTC. It is translated as CAWSVRGPRPANYGYTF. Variable domain in full (rest from reference TRBV30 and TRBJ1-2): SQTIHQWPATLVQPVGSPLSLECTVEGTSNPNLYWYRQAAGRGLQLLFYSVGIGQISSEVPQNLSASRPQDRQFILSSKKLLLSDSGFYLCAWSVRGPRPANYGYTFGSGTRLTVV.

V usage is TRBV29-1 and J usage is TRBJ2-5; tentatively, D is TRBD1 or TRBD2 (5 bases each). Trimming removed 5 bases from V and 5 bases from J, with 9 bases in between. CDR3 size: 11 residues. Germline CDR1 and CDR2: SQVTM and ANQGSEA. CDR3 bases: TGCAGCGTTCCAGAGGGGGAGACCCAGTACTTC. The encoded protein is CSVPEGETQYF.

This clonotype was counted a few times. The chain combines TRBV4-2 with TRBJ1-1, with TRBD1 matching over 8 bases. There are 17 residues in the CDR3. J was trimmed by 2 bases and V by 0 bases; bases with no gene match: 8. Germline values: CDR1 LGHNA, CDR2 YNFKEQ. CDR3 sequence reads: CASSQDPLQGANTEAFF. CDR3 bases: TGTGCCAGCAGCCAAGATCCCCTGCAGGGGGCAAACACTGAAGCTTTCTTT.

As to this clonotype: An end of the junction differs from the germline gene, which may be a read error. The rearrangement joins TRBV7-2 to TRBJ2-5; TRBD1 matches 8 bases. CDR3 length: 15 amino acids. CDR1 SGHTA and CDR2 FQGNSA come from the germline V gene. Written as DNA, the CDR3 is TGCGCCAGCAGCCCGACAGGGACAGGCCCTGAGACCCAGTACTTC. Protein product: CASSPTGTGPETQYF.

A remark on this clonotype: At one of its ends the junction is not consistent with the germline gene, which may arise from a read error. The chain couples TRBV4-1 to TRBJ2-2; possible D gene TRBD2, 5 bases. The CDR3 extends over 16 amino acids. Germline values: CDR1 MGHRA, CDR2 YSYEKL. The CDR3 spells CASSQDLKAFTGELSF. The CDR3 DNA reads TGCGCCAGCAGCCAAGATCTTAAGGCATTCACCGGGGAGCTGTCTTTT.

The chain is built from TRBV10-3 and TRBJ1-2; TRBD1 matches at 8 bases. V shed 3 bases and J 3 bases; nucleotides not matched to a gene: 9. Germline V gene sequence: CDR1 ENHRY, CDR2 SYGVKD. The CDR3 is 16 residues long. The CDR3 loop is CAISDPDRGDDYGYTF. The CDR3 bases are TGTGCCATCAGTGATCCTGACAGGGGTGATGACTATGGCTACACCTTC.

This clonotype occurred many times. This chain's CDR3 is CASRAGRNTEAFF. DNA for the CDR3: TGTGCCAGCAGGGCGGGACGGAACACTGAAGCTTTCTTT. This chain uses TRBV2 with TRBJ1-1; a weak D match, TRBD1 (5 bases). CDR1 and CDR2 from the germline V gene are SNHLY and FYNNEI. This CDR3 region has 13 residues. Trimming stripped 6 bases from V and 1 base from J, with 9 bases between.

This clonotype has at least ten counts. This chain connects TRBV12-3 or TRBV12-4 to TRBJ1-5, with 9 bases lining up with TRBD1. Losses at the gene ends were 4 bases for V and 6 bases for J; bases not matched to a gene: 4. This CDR3 spans 14 amino acids. CDR3 nucleotides: TGTGCCAGCAGTTCGGGACAGGGATCTCAGCCCCAGCATTTT. Amino acids: CASSSGQGSQPQHF.

On this clonotype itself: A read error is possible here, since a much larger clone lies one base away. The J gene is TRBJ1-6, the V gene TRBV12-3 or TRBV12-4; 7 bases line up with TRBD1. The CDR3 is 14 residues long. Germline trimming cut 5 bases from V and 9 bases from J; bases unmatched to any gene: 7. The CDR3 protein is CASSDRVGSSPLHF. The CDR3, as DNA: TGTGCCAGCAGTGACAGGGTTGGTAGTTCACCCCTCCACTTT.

V and J are TRBV4-1 and TRBJ1-5, with D possibly being TRBD1 (6 bases). The V gene's germline CDR1 is MGHRA and CDR2 YSYEKL. This CDR3 comprises 16 residues. V was trimmed by 7 bases and J by 1 base, leaving 17 bases between them. This CDR3 is CASIPRGAGSNQPQHF. CDR3 coding DNA: TGCGCCAGCATACCGCGGGGGGCGGGAAGCAATCAGCCCCAGCATTTT.

V gene TRBV19 combines with J gene TRBJ2-7; a weak D match, TRBD2 (5 bases). The CDR3 covers 13 residues. Germline V gene data show CDR1 as LNHDA and CDR2 as SQIVND (reference sequence). With 3 bases removed from V and 9 bases from J, the gap between germline ends came to 15 bases. CDR3 sequence: CASSIQGSSAQYF. The CDR3 nucleotides are TGTGCCAGTAGTATCCAAGGGAGCTCTGCGCAGTACTTC.

This clonotype came up a few times. J is TRBJ1-2 and V is TRBV4-1, with D unresolved. The V end lost 6 bases, the J end lost 8 bases, and 16 bases lay between the germline ends. The CDR3 length is 13 residues. Germline values: CDR1 MGHRA, CDR2 YSYEKL. The CDR3 region is CASSQPSSRGYTF. Written as DNA, the CDR3 is TGCGCCAGCAGTCAACCCTCTAGCCGAGGCTACACCTTC.

This clonotype was found many times. The J gene is TRBJ1-5, the V gene TRBV28; tentatively, D is TRBD1 (5 bases). Germline CDR1 MDHEN, CDR2 SYDVKM. CDR3 length equals 15 residues. Trimming shortened V by 6 bases and J by 1 base, and 13 bases separated the two germline ends. CDR3 region: CASSPGLGSNQPQHF. The CDR3 DNA is TGTGCCAGCAGCCCAGGGTTGGGGAGCAATCAGCCCCAGCATTTT.

This CDR3 reads CASSQDPAGTGTNYEQYF. DNA for the CDR3: TGCGCCAGCAGCCAAGACCCCGCGGGAACAGGGACGAACTACGAGCAGTACTTC. This chain links TRBV4-1 with TRBJ2-7; either TRBD1 or TRBD2 may supply D (6 bases each). Germline V CDR1 and CDR2: MGHRA, YSYEKL. Trimming left V 0 bases short and J 3 bases short, with 21 bases between. The CDR3 has 18 residues.